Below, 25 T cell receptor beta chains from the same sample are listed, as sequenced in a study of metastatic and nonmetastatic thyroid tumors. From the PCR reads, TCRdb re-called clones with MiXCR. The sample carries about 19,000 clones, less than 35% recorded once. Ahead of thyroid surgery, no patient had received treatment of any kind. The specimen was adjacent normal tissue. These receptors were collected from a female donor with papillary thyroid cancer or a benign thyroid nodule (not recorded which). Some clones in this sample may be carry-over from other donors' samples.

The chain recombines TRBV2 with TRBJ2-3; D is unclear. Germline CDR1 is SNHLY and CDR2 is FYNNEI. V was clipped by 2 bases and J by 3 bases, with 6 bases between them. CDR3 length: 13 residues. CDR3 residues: CASSELGTDTQYF. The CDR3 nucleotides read TGTGCCAGCAGTGAACTGGGGACAGATACGCAGTATTTT.

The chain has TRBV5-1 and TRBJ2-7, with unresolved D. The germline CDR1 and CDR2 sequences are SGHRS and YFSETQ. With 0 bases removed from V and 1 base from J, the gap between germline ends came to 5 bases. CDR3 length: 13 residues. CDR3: CASSLVASYEQYF. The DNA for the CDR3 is TGCGCCAGCAGCTTGGTCGCTTCCTACGAGCAGTACTTC.

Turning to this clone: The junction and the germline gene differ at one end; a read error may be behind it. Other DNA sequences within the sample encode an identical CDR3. CDR3 nucleotides: TGTGCCAGCACCACGGGAGTAGCGGGATCTGGCGGGGAGCTATTTTTT. Protein: CASTTGVAGSGGELFF. This chain connects TRBV11-2 to TRBJ2-2; 8 nucleotides agree with TRBD2. The CDR3 consists of 16 residues. Germline V gene sequence: CDR1 SGHAT, CDR2 FQNNGV.

Written as DNA, the CDR3 is TGTGCCATAGCTCAAGGGTACACTGAAGCTTTCTTT. Translation gives CAIAQGYTEAFF. The gene calls are TRBV28 and TRBJ1-1; no clear D. Looked up from germline, CDR1 is MDHEN and CDR2 is SYDVKM. The CDR3 runs to 12 residues. V shed 10 bases and J shed 3 bases, with 12 bases lying between them.

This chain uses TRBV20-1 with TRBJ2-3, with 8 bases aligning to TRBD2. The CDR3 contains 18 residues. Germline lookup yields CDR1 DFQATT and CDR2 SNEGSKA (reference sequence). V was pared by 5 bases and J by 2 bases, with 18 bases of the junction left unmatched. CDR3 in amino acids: CSAVPAGDDRGSTDTQYF. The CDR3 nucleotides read TGCAGTGCTGTACCAGCGGGAGATGATAGGGGGTCCACAGATACGCAGTATTTT.

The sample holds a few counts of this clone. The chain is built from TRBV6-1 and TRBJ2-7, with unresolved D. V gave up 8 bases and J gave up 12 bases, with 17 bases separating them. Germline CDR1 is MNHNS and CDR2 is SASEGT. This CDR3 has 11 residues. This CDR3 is CASVCPAGAYF. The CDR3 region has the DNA TGTGCCAGCGTCTGTCCCGCAGGTGCGTACTTC.

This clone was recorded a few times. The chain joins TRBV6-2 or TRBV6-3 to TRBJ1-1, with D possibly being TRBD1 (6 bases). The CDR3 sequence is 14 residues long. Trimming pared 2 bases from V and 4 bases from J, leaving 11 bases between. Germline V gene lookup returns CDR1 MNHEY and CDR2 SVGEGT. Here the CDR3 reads CASSYGGRGTEAFF. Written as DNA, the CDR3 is TGTGCCAGCAGTTACGGGGGCAGGGGCACTGAAGCTTTCTTT.

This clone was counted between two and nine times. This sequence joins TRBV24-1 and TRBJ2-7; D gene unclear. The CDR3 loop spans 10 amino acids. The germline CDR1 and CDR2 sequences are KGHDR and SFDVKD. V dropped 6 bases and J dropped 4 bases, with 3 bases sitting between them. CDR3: CATSSYEQYF. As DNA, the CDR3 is TGTGCCACCAGTAGTTACGAGCAGTACTTC.

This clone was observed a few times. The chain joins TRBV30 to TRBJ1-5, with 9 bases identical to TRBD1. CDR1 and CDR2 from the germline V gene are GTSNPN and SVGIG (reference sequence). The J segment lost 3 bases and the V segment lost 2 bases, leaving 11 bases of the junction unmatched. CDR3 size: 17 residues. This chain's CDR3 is CAWSPLPRDRVNQPQHF. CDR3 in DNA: TGTGCCTGGAGTCCCTTGCCCCGGGACAGGGTCAATCAGCCCCAGCATTTT.

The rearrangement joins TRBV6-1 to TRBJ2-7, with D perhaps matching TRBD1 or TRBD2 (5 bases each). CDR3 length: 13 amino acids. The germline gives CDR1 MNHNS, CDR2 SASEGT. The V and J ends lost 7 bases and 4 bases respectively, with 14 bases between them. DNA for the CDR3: TGTGCCAGCACCTCCCAGGGCGGGTACGAGCAGTACTTC. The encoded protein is CASTSQGGYEQYF.

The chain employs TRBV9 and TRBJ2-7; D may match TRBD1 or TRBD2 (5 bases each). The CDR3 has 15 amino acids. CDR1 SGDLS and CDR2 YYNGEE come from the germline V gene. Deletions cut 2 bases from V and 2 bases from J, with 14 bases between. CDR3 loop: CASSVGLEEAYEQYF. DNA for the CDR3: TGTGCCAGCAGCGTGGGGCTGGAGGAAGCCTACGAGCAGTACTTC.

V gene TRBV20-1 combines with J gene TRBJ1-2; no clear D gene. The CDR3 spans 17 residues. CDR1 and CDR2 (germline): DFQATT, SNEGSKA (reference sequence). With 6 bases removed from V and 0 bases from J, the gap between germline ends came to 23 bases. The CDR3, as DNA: TGCAGTGCAAGCTCCGGCCCTAGGAGTTCAGCTAACTATGGCTACACCTTC. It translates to CSASSGPRSSANYGYTF.

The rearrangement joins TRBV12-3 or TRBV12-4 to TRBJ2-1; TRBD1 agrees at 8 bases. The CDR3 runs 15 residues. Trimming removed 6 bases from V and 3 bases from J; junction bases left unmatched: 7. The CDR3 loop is CASRGQEYVYNEQFF. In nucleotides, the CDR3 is TGTGCCAGCAGGGGACAGGAATACGTCTACAATGAGCAGTTCTTC.

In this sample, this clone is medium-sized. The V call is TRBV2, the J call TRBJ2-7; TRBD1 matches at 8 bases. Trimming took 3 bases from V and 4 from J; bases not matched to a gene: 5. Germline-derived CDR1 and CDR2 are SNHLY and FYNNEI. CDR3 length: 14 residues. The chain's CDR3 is CASSDLRGRYEQYF. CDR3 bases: TGTGCCAGCAGTGACCTCAGGGGGCGGTACGAGCAGTACTTC.

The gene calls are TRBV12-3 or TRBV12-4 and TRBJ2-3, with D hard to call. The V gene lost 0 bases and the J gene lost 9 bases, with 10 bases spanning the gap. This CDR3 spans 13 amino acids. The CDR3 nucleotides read TGTGCCAGCAGTTTAGCGTTCCTTTCCACGCAGTATTTT. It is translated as CASSLAFLSTQYF.

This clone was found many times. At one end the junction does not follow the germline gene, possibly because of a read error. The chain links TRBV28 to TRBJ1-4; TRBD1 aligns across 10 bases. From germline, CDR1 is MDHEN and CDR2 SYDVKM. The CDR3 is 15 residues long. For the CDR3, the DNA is TGTGCCAGCAGTCCATGGACAGGGGGTAATGGAAAACTGTTTTTT. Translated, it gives CASSPWTGGNGKLFF. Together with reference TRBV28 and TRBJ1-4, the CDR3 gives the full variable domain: DVKVTQSSRYLVKRTGEKVFLECVQDMDHENMFWYRQDPGLGLRLIYFSYDVKMKEKGDIPEGYSVSREKKERFSLILESASTNQTSMYLCASSPWTGGNGKLFFGSGTQLSVL.

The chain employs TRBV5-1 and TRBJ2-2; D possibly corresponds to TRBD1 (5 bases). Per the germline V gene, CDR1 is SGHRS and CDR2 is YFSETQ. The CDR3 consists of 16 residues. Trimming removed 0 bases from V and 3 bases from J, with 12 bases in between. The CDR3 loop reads CASSLGQRLDTGELFF. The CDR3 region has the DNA TGCGCCAGCAGCTTGGGACAGCGCCTTGACACCGGGGAGCTGTTTTTT.

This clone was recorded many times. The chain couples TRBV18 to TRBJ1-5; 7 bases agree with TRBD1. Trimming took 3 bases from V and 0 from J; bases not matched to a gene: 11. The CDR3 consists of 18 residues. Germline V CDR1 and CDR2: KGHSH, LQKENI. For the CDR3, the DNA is TGTGCCAGCTCACCGAGTTCCGGGACAGCATATAGCAATCAGCCCCAGCATTTT. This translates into CASSPSSGTAYSNQPQHF.

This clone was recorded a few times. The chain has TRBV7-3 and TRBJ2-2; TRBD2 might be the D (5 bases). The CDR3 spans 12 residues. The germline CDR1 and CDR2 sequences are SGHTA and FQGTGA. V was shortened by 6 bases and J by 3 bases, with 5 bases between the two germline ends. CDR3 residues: CASSSDTGELFF. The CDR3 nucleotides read TGTGCCAGCAGTAGCGACACCGGGGAGCTGTTTTTT.

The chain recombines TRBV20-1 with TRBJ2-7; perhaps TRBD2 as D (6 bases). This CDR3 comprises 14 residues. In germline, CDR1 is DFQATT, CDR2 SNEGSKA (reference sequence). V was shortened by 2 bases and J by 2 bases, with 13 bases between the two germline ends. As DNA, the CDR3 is TGCAGTGCTAGAACCCCTAGCGTCCCCTACGAGCAGTACTTC. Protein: CSARTPSVPYEQYF.

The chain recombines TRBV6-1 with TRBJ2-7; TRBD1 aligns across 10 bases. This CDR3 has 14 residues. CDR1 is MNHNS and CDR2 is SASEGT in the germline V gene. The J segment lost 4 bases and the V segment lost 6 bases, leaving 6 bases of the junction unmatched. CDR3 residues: CASRVGQGTYEQYF. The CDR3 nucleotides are TGTGCCAGCAGGGTGGGACAGGGGACATACGAGCAGTACTTC.

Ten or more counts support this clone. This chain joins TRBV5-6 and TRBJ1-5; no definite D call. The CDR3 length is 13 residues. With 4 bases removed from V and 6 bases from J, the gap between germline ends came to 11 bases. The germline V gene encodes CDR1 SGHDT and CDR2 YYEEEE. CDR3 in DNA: TGTGCCAGCAGCATCGGTAGGGCTCAGCCCCAGCATTTT. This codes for CASSIGRAQPQHF.

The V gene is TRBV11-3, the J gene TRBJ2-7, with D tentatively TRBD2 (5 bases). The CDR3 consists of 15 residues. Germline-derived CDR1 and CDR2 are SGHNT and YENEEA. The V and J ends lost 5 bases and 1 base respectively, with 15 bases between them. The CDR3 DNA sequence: TGTGCCAGCAGCCCTGGATTAGCGCCTTCCTACGAGCAGTACTTC. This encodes CASSPGLAPSYEQYF.

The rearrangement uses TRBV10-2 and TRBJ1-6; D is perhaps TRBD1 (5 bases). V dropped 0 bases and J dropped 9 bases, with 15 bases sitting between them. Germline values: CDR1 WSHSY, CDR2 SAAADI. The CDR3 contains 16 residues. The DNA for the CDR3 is TGCGCCAGCAGTGAGTCCGCGGGACGGCGGGGTTCACCCCTCCACTTT. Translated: CASSESAGRRGSPLHF.

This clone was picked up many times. CDR3 sequence: CASSQGRLLRAFF. The CDR3 region has the DNA TGTGCCAGCAGCCAAGGGCGGCTGCTTAGGGCTTTCTTT. This chain links TRBV3-1 with TRBJ1-1; the D is unclear. The CDR3 extends over 13 amino acids. The V end was cut by 1 base, the J end by 11 bases, with 14 bases between. Germline V gene data show CDR1 as LGHDT and CDR2 as YNNKEL (reference sequence).